Listed below are T cell receptor beta chains from one sample, sequenced in a study of CXCR3-negative and CXCR3-positive naive CD8 T cells. One entry per CDR3 protein, without DNA, is what TCRdb gives after re-calling the 5' RACE reads. The sample data list just under 90,000 distinct CDR3 sequences. Sequenced material: naive CXCR3+ CD8+ T cells from blood. These receptors all come from a human donor in good health. Some clones in this sample may be carry-over from other donors' samples. The CDR3 runs from the conserved cysteine through the conserved F or W. Fields, in order: CDR3 protein, J gene, V gene.

cdr3_aa: CSVVDRVGTGELFF
j_call: TRBJ2-2
v_call: TRBV29-1

cdr3_aa: CASSSLTRLGSTDTQYF
j_call: TRBJ2-3
v_call: TRBV7-9

cdr3_aa: CASRYRDRVIDEQYF
j_call: TRBJ2-7
v_call: TRBV7-2

cdr3_aa: CASSAQEGGERFF
j_call: TRBJ2-1
v_call: TRBV27

cdr3_aa: CASSSGTSDTEAFF
j_call: TRBJ1-1
v_call: TRBV7-9

cdr3_aa: CASSRGGSDTQYF
j_call: TRBJ2-3
v_call: TRBV7-9

cdr3_aa: CSVWTARGNEQFF
j_call: TRBJ2-1
v_call: TRBV29-1

cdr3_aa: CSVPDVGGRGGEQFF
j_call: TRBJ2-1
v_call: TRBV29-1

cdr3_aa: CASSQVWSLETQYF
j_call: TRBJ2-5
v_call: TRBV14

cdr3_aa: CSGTSGNTGELFF
j_call: TRBJ2-2
v_call: TRBV20-1

cdr3_aa: CASSYPTEMYEQYF
j_call: TRBJ2-7
v_call: TRBV6-2/TRBV6-3

cdr3_aa: CASSLGQPKYEQYF
j_call: TRBJ2-7
v_call: TRBV5-5

cdr3_aa: CVTSRVSGSGELFF
j_call: TRBJ2-2
v_call: TRBV15

cdr3_aa: CASGPINTEAFF
j_call: TRBJ1-1
v_call: TRBV12-3/TRBV12-4

cdr3_aa: CASSLTSGGTYNEQFF
j_call: TRBJ2-1
v_call: TRBV7-3

cdr3_aa: CSAGGGSNYGYTF
j_call: TRBJ1-2
v_call: TRBV20-1

cdr3_aa: CASSEFRTSGSPPHNEQFF
j_call: TRBJ2-1
v_call: TRBV25-1

cdr3_aa: CASSPPGQFEQYF
j_call: TRBJ2-7
v_call: TRBV5-1

cdr3_aa: CASSTPGQSYEQYF
j_call: TRBJ2-7
v_call: TRBV28

cdr3_aa: CSAYGTGELFF
j_call: TRBJ2-2
v_call: TRBV20-1

cdr3_aa: CASSLSREDPTDTQYF
j_call: TRBJ2-3
v_call: TRBV28

cdr3_aa: CASSGLEETQYF
j_call: TRBJ2-5
v_call: TRBV6-6

cdr3_aa: CASSPTGQAFERYF
j_call: TRBJ2-7
v_call: TRBV4-1

cdr3_aa: CASSVGDKGEQFF
j_call: TRBJ2-1
v_call: TRBV6-4

cdr3_aa: CASSQDLGGFFNTEAFF
j_call: TRBJ1-1
v_call: TRBV4-1

cdr3_aa: CASSYNGDTQYF
j_call: TRBJ2-3
v_call: TRBV6-5

cdr3_aa: CASSQDGETPAFYEQYF
j_call: TRBJ2-7
v_call: TRBV4-1

cdr3_aa: CAISEPSVDEQYF
j_call: TRBJ2-7
v_call: TRBV10-3

cdr3_aa: CASSQDGLAGNHGELFF
j_call: TRBJ2-2
v_call: TRBV14

cdr3_aa: CASSLRLRAANEQFF
j_call: TRBJ2-1
v_call: TRBV12-3/TRBV12-4

cdr3_aa: CAISEEWVTGPYEQYF
j_call: TRBJ2-7
v_call: TRBV10-3

cdr3_aa: CATSRDLGNTGELFF
j_call: TRBJ2-2
v_call: TRBV15

cdr3_aa: CASSVGPGAYEQYF
j_call: TRBJ2-7
v_call: TRBV9

cdr3_aa: CATSRDPWDMGAEGTEAFF
j_call: TRBJ1-1
v_call: TRBV15

cdr3_aa: CASSQAEVNTEAFF
j_call: TRBJ1-1
v_call: TRBV4-3

cdr3_aa: CATSGNTILSYEQYF
j_call: TRBJ2-7
v_call: TRBV15

cdr3_aa: CSVGGPSYEQYF
j_call: TRBJ2-7
v_call: TRBV29-1

cdr3_aa: CATSRDTHPDNEQFF
j_call: TRBJ2-1
v_call: TRBV15

cdr3_aa: CASNFGLANNEQFF
j_call: TRBJ2-1
v_call: TRBV28

cdr3_aa: CANSPFGQGDYGYTF
j_call: TRBJ1-2
v_call: TRBV28

cdr3_aa: CASSEPDKGQGAFEGQPQHF
j_call: TRBJ1-5
v_call: TRBV10-1